This is a list of T cell receptor beta chains from one sample in a study of shared clonotypes between healthy human individuals. The data were produced by immunoSEQ multiplex PCR, yet TCRdb's version contains in-frame clones alone and is incomplete. The top ten clones hold 1.4% to 1.5% of a sample with over a million clones, around 74% of them seen once. The sequencing input was memory CD4+ T cells sorted from blood. These receptor sequences come from a man aged 18-30 years in good health. The CDR3 runs from the conserved cysteine through the conserved F or W. D genes are given only for firm matches. Only part of the rows carry a size: once, few, many, or a class if the clone is expanded.

clone_size: NA
cdr3_length: 15
v_call: TRBV4-1
j_call: TRBJ2-7
d_call: NA
cdr3_nt: TGCGCCAGCAGCCAAGAGTGGCATGGGAGCTACGAGCAGTACTTC
cdr3_aa: CASSQEWHGSYEQYF

clone_size: many
cdr3_length: 13
v_call: TRBV6-5
j_call: TRBJ2-7
d_call: TRBD2
cdr3_nt: TGTGCCAGCCGTCGGGCTAGCGGCTACGAGCAGTACTTC
cdr3_aa: CASRRASGYEQYF

clone_size: few
cdr3_length: 13
v_call: TRBV29-1
j_call: TRBJ1-1
d_call: TRBD1
cdr3_nt: TGCAGCGTTAGCCGGGACAGGGGAACTGAAGCTTTCTTT
cdr3_aa: CSVSRDRGTEAFF

clone_size: NA
cdr3_length: 15
v_call: TRBV28
j_call: TRBJ2-2
d_call: NA
cdr3_nt: TGTGCCAGCAGTTTAAACACTAGGAACACCGGGGAGCTGTTTTTT
cdr3_aa: CASSLNTRNTGELFF

clone_size: NA
cdr3_length: 14
v_call: TRBV5-1
j_call: TRBJ1-1
d_call: NA
cdr3_nt: TGCGCCAGCAGCTTTAGGGTCGGGAACACTGAAGCTTTCTTT
cdr3_aa: CASSFRVGNTEAFF

clone_size: NA
cdr3_length: 13
v_call: TRBV19
j_call: TRBJ2-7
d_call: TRBD2
cdr3_nt: TGTGCCAGTCGGACTAGCGAAGCCTACGAGCAGTACTTC
cdr3_aa: CASRTSEAYEQYF

clone_size: NA
cdr3_length: 16
v_call: TRBV30
j_call: TRBJ2-1
d_call: TRBD2
cdr3_nt: TGTGCCTGGAGTGGGATCGGGACTAGCAGTTACAATGAGCAGTTCTTC
cdr3_aa: CAWSGIGTSSYNEQFF

clone_size: NA
cdr3_length: 14
v_call: TRBV5-1
j_call: TRBJ1-1
d_call: TRBD1
cdr3_nt: TGCGCCAGCAGCGCCAGGGGGCTCGACACTGAAGCTTTCTTT
cdr3_aa: CASSARGLDTEAFF

clone_size: NA
cdr3_length: 14
v_call: TRBV30
j_call: TRBJ1-2
d_call: TRBD1
cdr3_nt: TGTGCCTGGAGCAGACAGACAGGGCTCTATGGCTACACCTTC
cdr3_aa: CAWSRQTGLYGYTF

clone_size: few
cdr3_length: 13
v_call: TRBV10-3
j_call: TRBJ1-1
d_call: TRBD1
cdr3_nt: TGTGCCATCAGTAATGGGCAGGGGGGTAAGGCTTTCTTT
cdr3_aa: CAISNGQGGKAFF

clone_size: few
cdr3_length: 13
v_call: TRBV5-1
j_call: TRBJ2-3
d_call: NA
cdr3_nt: TGCGCCAGCAGCTTGGTTCTCTCCGATACGCAGTATTTT
cdr3_aa: CASSLVLSDTQYF

clone_size: NA
cdr3_length: 18
v_call: TRBV6-1
j_call: TRBJ2-7
d_call: TRBD1
cdr3_nt: TGTGCCAGCAGTGCTGGACAGGGACGGTGGATCGCAGTGCACGAGCAGTACTTC
cdr3_aa: CASSAGQGRWIAVHEQYF

clone_size: NA
cdr3_length: 10
v_call: TRBV29-1
j_call: TRBJ2-5
d_call: NA
cdr3_nt: TGCAGCGTTGGAGAGGAGACCCAGTACTTC
cdr3_aa: CSVGEETQYF

clone_size: NA
cdr3_length: 15
v_call: TRBV9
j_call: TRBJ2-2
d_call: NA
cdr3_nt: TGTGCCAGCAGCGCAAAAACAGGGAACACCGGGGAGCTGTTTTTT
cdr3_aa: CASSAKTGNTGELFF

clone_size: few
cdr3_length: 15
v_call: TRBV7-9
j_call: TRBJ2-7
d_call: NA
cdr3_nt: TGTGCCAGCAGCTCAGAGGACCGATGGGCCTACGAGCAGTACTTC
cdr3_aa: CASSSEDRWAYEQYF

clone_size: NA
cdr3_length: 15
v_call: TRBV7-2
j_call: TRBJ2-1
d_call: TRBD1
cdr3_nt: TGTGCCAGCAGCTTCGGGGACAGGGCGTACAATGAGCAGTTCTTC
cdr3_aa: CASSFGDRAYNEQFF

clone_size: NA
cdr3_length: 14
v_call: TRBV19
j_call: TRBJ2-2
d_call: NA
cdr3_nt: TGTGCCAGTAGTACTAAAGGATCCACCGGGGAGCTGTTTTTT
cdr3_aa: CASSTKGSTGELFF

clone_size: NA
cdr3_length: 16
v_call: TRBV4-2
j_call: TRBJ2-3
d_call: TRBD2
cdr3_nt: TGTGCCAGCAGCCAAGGGACTAGCTCCACCACAGATACGCAGTATTTT
cdr3_aa: CASSQGTSSTTDTQYF

clone_size: NA
cdr3_length: 13
v_call: TRBV6-5
j_call: TRBJ1-2
d_call: NA
cdr3_nt: TGTGCCAGCAGTTACGGGGCAGACTATGGCTACACCTTC
cdr3_aa: CASSYGADYGYTF

clone_size: NA
cdr3_length: 15
v_call: TRBV2
j_call: TRBJ1-1
d_call: TRBD1
cdr3_nt: TGTGCCAGCAGTGGGGGACAGGGACCAAACACTGAAGCTTTCTTT
cdr3_aa: CASSGGQGPNTEAFF